The 13 T cell receptor beta chains in this list originate from one sample, sequenced in a study of blood T cell repertoires in COVID-19. Assay: immunoSEQ multiplex PCR; the TCRdb copy retains only in-frame clones and omits some. The sample yields about 53,000 clones, approximately 87% seen once. The sequenced sample consisted of peripheral blood. All receptors come from a man in his forties or fifties with acute or convalescent COVID-19.

This chain links TRBV7-8 with TRBJ2-7; tentatively, D is TRBD1 (6 bases). V lost 5 bases, J lost 4 bases, and 12 bases lay in between. The germline V gene encodes CDR1 SGHVS and CDR2 FQNEAQ. The CDR3 covers 13 residues. The CDR3: CASSTRTAYEQYF. The CDR3 nucleotides are TGTGCCAGCAGCACGCGGACAGCGTACGAGCAGTACTTC.

The chain employs TRBV5-8 and TRBJ2-5, with 9 bases aligning to TRBD1. The CDR3 runs to 16 residues. The V gene end was trimmed by 0 bases and the J gene end by 1 base; junction bases not matched to a gene: 4. Germline CDR1 and CDR2: SGHTS and YDEGEE. This chain's CDR3 is CASSLGGQGLQETQYF. For the CDR3, the DNA is TGTGCCAGCAGCTTGGGGGGACAGGGTCTCCAAGAGACCCAGTACTTC.

The V and J genes are TRBV9 and TRBJ2-1; perhaps TRBD2 as D (6 bases). V was clipped by 2 bases and J by 0 bases, with 15 bases between them. The CDR3 has 17 amino acids. Germline loops: CDR1 SGDLS, CDR2 YYNGEE. CDR3 sequence: CASSVTEGGLSYNEQFF. In nucleotides, the CDR3 is TGTGCCAGCAGCGTGACTGAGGGAGGACTCTCCTACAATGAGCAGTTCTTC.

This clone was recorded only once. This chain uses TRBV27 with TRBJ1-3, with a weak D call TRBD1 (5 bases). Germline CDR1 and CDR2: MNHEY and SMNVEV (reference sequence). CDR3 size: 16 residues. The germline V and J ends were trimmed by 2 bases and 2 bases, with 13 bases remaining between them. CDR3 sequence: CASSLGPGRAGNTIYF. The CDR3 bases are TGTGCCAGCAGTTTAGGGCCAGGGAGGGCTGGAAACACCATATATTTT.

The genes are TRBV6-5 and TRBJ2-3; 9 bases match TRBD2. Germline loops: CDR1 MNHEY, CDR2 SVGAGI. J was trimmed by 0 bases and V by 11 bases; bases with no gene match: 9. CDR3 length: 15 residues. CDR3 residues: CAGGTSRSSTDTQYF. CDR3 DNA: TGTGCCGGGGGGACTAGCCGTAGTAGCACAGATACGCAGTATTTT.

This clone was recorded a few times. This chain uses TRBV9 with TRBJ1-3; 7 bases map to TRBD1. V lost 2 bases to trimming and J lost 4 bases; unmatched junction nucleotides: 3. The CDR3 is made up of 14 amino acids. Germline loops: CDR1 SGDLS, CDR2 YYNGEE. CDR3 DNA sequence: TGTGCCAGCAGCGTCGGGACAGTCGGAAACACCATATATTTT. Translating it yields CASSVGTVGNTIYF.

The CDR3: CASSQSIEQGNEKLFF. The CDR3 nucleotides are TGTGCCAGCAGCCAATCAATCGAACAGGGGAATGAAAAACTGTTTTTT. The chain carries TRBV16 and TRBJ1-4, with 7 bases aligning to TRBD1. Germline loops: CDR1 KGHSY, CDR2 FQNENV. The CDR3 extends over 16 amino acids. V shed 0 bases, J shed 5 bases, and the junction held 6 bases outside the gene matches.

This chain uses TRBV7-8 with TRBJ1-2; 8 bases fit TRBD1. CDR1 and CDR2 (germline): SGHVS, FQNEAQ. CDR3 length equals 14 residues. V lost 5 bases to trimming and J lost 8 bases; unmatched junction nucleotides: 10. The CDR3: CASSLDRGAGGYTF. The CDR3 bases are TGTGCCAGCAGCCTCGACAGGGGTGCGGGCGGCTACACCTTC.

The chain combines TRBV5-5 with TRBJ1-5, with a tentative D call TRBD1 (5 bases). The CDR3 extends over 15 amino acids. V was clipped by 2 bases and J by 0 bases, with 9 bases between them. The germline CDR1 and CDR2 sequences are SGHKS and YYEKEE (reference sequence). The CDR3 bases are TGTGCCAGCAGCTTCTCGGGGGATAGCAATCAGCCCCAGCATTTT. Residues: CASSFSGDSNQPQHF. The full variable domain, its missing parts supplied by reference TRBV5-5 and TRBJ1-5, is DAGVTQSPTHLIKTRGQQVTLRCSPISGHKSVSWYQQVLGQGPQFIFQYYEKEERGRGNFPDRFSARQFPNYSSELNVNALLLGDSALYLCASSFSGDSNQPQHFGDGTRLSIL.

This rearrangement joins TRBV15 to TRBJ2-1; TRBD2 aligns across 11 bases. Per germline, CDR1 LNHNV and CDR2 YYDKDF (reference sequence). The J segment lost 9 bases and the V segment lost 1 base, leaving 11 bases of the junction unmatched. The CDR3 totals 17 residues. The CDR3 spells CATSRGGSGRAVGEQFF. The CDR3 region has the DNA TGTGCCACCAGCAGAGGGGGTAGCGGGAGGGCCGTCGGTGAGCAGTTCTTC.

V gene TRBV19 combines with J gene TRBJ2-1, with D perhaps matching TRBD2 (5 bases). The CDR3 loop spans 13 amino acids. The V gene lost 5 bases and the J gene lost 9 bases, with 14 bases spanning the gap. CDR1 and CDR2 from the germline V gene are LNHDA and SQIVND (reference sequence). In nucleotides, the CDR3 is TGTGCCAGTAGTTCAGCGGAATCGGGTGAGCAGTTCTTC. Its protein product is CASSSAESGEQFF.

The CDR3 loop reads CASSVGGGRDGGYTF. The DNA of the CDR3 is TGTGCCAGCAGCGTAGGGGGCGGCAGGGATGGCGGCTACACCTTC. The rearrangement uses TRBV9 and TRBJ1-2; TRBD1 is a possible D gene (5 bases). The CDR3 length is 15 residues. Trimming left V 0 bases short and J 8 bases short, with 17 bases between. Germline V gene sequence: CDR1 SGDLS, CDR2 YYNGEE. Full variable domain (outside the CDR3, taken from reference TRBV9 and TRBJ1-2): DSGVTQTPKHLITATGQRVTLRCSPRSGDLSVYWYQQSLDQGLQFLIQYYNGEERAKGNILERFSAQQFPDLHSELNLSSLELGDSALYFCASSVGGGRDGGYTFGSGTRLTVV.

This chain uses TRBV3-1 (or the pseudogene TRBV3-2) with TRBJ1-6; TRBD1 aligns across 10 bases. Unmatched junction bases numbered 11, after V lost 3 bases and J lost 15 bases. CDR3 size: 15 residues. CDR1 is LGHDT and CDR2 is YNNKEL in the germline V gene (reference sequence). In nucleotides, the CDR3 is TGTGCCAGCAGCCATCCCCGGGGACAGGGGCCCTTCCTCCACTTT. Translated, it gives CASSHPRGQGPFLHF.